One and the same sample provided the 24 T cell receptor beta chains below, sequenced in a study of T cell repertoires in cytomegalovirus infection. TCRdb re-derived calls from the reads in MiXCR, one entry per CDR3 protein. Among 300,000 to 450,000 distinct CDR3 sequences listed, approximately 18% were seen once. The sequencing sample was made of PBMCs. The receptors come from a human donor in good health (CMV status not recorded). Some clones in this sample may be carry-over from other donors' samples.

Ten or more counts support this clonotype. The chain has TRBV12-3 or TRBV12-4 and TRBJ2-7, with a tentative D call TRBD2 (6 bases). The V end was cut by 1 base, the J end by 0 bases, with 19 bases between. The CDR3 totals 18 residues. The CDR3 nucleotides are TGTGCCAGCAGTTTAGGGGGATGGCGGGGAGAAGTCTCCTACGAGCAGTACTTC. Protein sequence: CASSLGGWRGEVSYEQYF.

The rearrangement joins TRBV7-6 to TRBJ2-2; the D gene is possibly TRBD2 (5 bases). The CDR3 has 16 residues. CDR1 is SGHVS and CDR2 is FNYEAQ in the germline V gene. V was pared by 3 bases and J by 2 bases, with 13 bases between. In DNA form, the CDR3 reads TGTGCCAGCAGCTTGCGGGCTTCCTCAAACACCGGGGAGCTGTTTTTT. This codes for CASSLRASSNTGELFF.

This clonotype turned up a few times. The chain couples TRBV9 to TRBJ1-2; D possibly corresponds to TRBD1 (6 bases). V lost 2 bases and J lost 8, with 13 bases in between. Germline V CDR1 and CDR2: SGDLS, YYNGEE. The CDR3 is 13 residues long. This chain's CDR3 is CASSVRPQGGYTF. In DNA form, the CDR3 reads TGTGCCAGCAGCGTTAGGCCTCAGGGGGGCTACACCTTC.

This clonotype was detected a few times. The rearrangement links TRBV2 to TRBJ1-2; 12 bases agree with TRBD1. The germline gives CDR1 SNHLY, CDR2 FYNNEI. The CDR3 has 14 amino acids. V was clipped by 7 bases and J by 5 bases; unmatched bases: 5. The CDR3: CASIPGQGAYGYTF. DNA for the CDR3: TGTGCCAGCATCCCGGGACAGGGGGCTTATGGCTACACCTTC.

The rearrangement uses TRBV29-1 and TRBJ2-7, with 7 bases matching TRBD1. Germline CDR1 and CDR2: SQVTM and ANQGSEA. The length of the CDR3 is 13 residues. The V and J ends lost 7 bases and 6 bases, in that order; junction bases with no gene match: 12. CDR3 DNA: TGCAGCGCTATGACAGGTTGGACAGGCGAGCAGTACTTC. It specifies CSAMTGWTGEQYF.

This clonotype was seen at least ten times. CDR3 DNA: TGTGCCAGCAGCTTAAATTGGGCGGATACGCAGTATTTT. It encodes CASSLNWADTQYF. The gene calls are TRBV7-2 and TRBJ2-3; D is undetermined. V dropped 2 bases and J dropped 6 bases, with 9 bases sitting between them. This CDR3 is 13 amino acids long. CDR1 is SGHTA, CDR2 FQGNSA, per germline. The full variable domain, completed using reference TRBV7-2 and TRBJ2-3, is GAGVSQSPSNKVTEKGKDVELRCDPISGHTALYWYRQSLGQGLEFLIYFQGNSAPDKSGLPSDRFSAERTGGSVSTLTIQRTQQEDSAVYLCASSLNWADTQYFGPGTRLTVL.

This chain uses TRBV20-1 with TRBJ1-2, with D possibly matching TRBD1 (6 bases). Germline V gene sequence: CDR1 DFQATT, CDR2 SNEGSKA (reference sequence). V was cut by 3 bases and J by 4 bases, with 15 bases left in between. The CDR3 sequence is 14 residues long. In DNA form, the CDR3 reads TGCAGTGCTAGTCCCAGAGGGGGGACCTATGGCTACACCTTC. Protein: CSASPRGGTYGYTF.

This clonotype was seen more than once but under ten times. V and J are TRBV2 and TRBJ2-1, with 7 positions matching TRBD1. V shed 6 bases and J 8 bases; nucleotides not matched to a gene: 7. The CDR3 consists of 13 residues. Germline loops: CDR1 SNHLY, CDR2 FYNNEI. The CDR3 is CASRATGYDEQFF. CDR3 sequence (DNA): TGTGCCAGCAGAGCGACAGGGTACGATGAGCAGTTCTTC.

This clonotype was seen a few times. V gene TRBV10-3 combines with J gene TRBJ1-1; 7 nucleotides agree with TRBD1. The CDR3 is made up of 12 amino acids. Germline CDR1 reads ENHRY; CDR2 reads SYGVKD. The V segment lost 11 bases and the J segment 1 base; nucleotides outside the gene matches: 4. CDR3 protein: CASGQTNTEAFF. The CDR3 region has the DNA TGTGCCTCGGGACAGACGAACACTGAAGCTTTCTTT.

This clonotype was recorded many times. The chain carries TRBV7-2 and TRBJ2-1; D may correspond to TRBD1 or TRBD2 (5 bases each). The CDR3 runs to 15 residues. Germline-derived CDR1 and CDR2 are SGHTA and FQGNSA. The germline V and J ends were trimmed by 7 bases and 0 bases, with 13 bases remaining between them. The CDR3 region has the DNA TGTGCCAGCAAGGGATGGGGGAGCTCCTACAATGAGCAGTTCTTC. This encodes CASKGWGSSYNEQFF. The variable domain in full, with the rest retrieved from reference TRBV7-2 and TRBJ2-1, is GAGVSQSPSNKVTEKGKDVELRCDPISGHTALYWYRQSLGQGLEFLIYFQGNSAPDKSGLPSDRFSAERTGGSVSTLTIQRTQQEDSAVYLCASKGWGSSYNEQFFGPGTRLTVL.

This clonotype was counted ten times or more. The chain is built from TRBV19 and TRBJ1-2; no reliable D call. Per germline, CDR1 LNHDA and CDR2 SQIVND (reference sequence). Trimming shortened V by 6 bases and J by 6 bases, and 8 bases separated the two germline ends. CDR3 length equals 11 residues. The CDR3 region has the DNA TGTGCCAGTAGGGTGGGAGATGGCTACACCTTC. It translates to CASRVGDGYTF.

This clonotype was seen at least ten times. This chain joins TRBV7-2 and TRBJ2-5, with 13 bases identical to TRBD2. This CDR3 is 15 amino acids long. V gave up 5 bases and J gave up 5 bases; unmatched junction bases: 5. Germline V gene sequence: CDR1 SGHTA, CDR2 FQGNSA. CDR3: CASSPGLAGAETQYF. As DNA, the CDR3 is TGTGCCAGCAGCCCAGGACTAGCGGGGGCTGAGACCCAGTACTTC.

This clonotype was counted at least ten times. This rearrangement joins TRBV7-2 to TRBJ1-1; tentative D call: TRBD1 (5 bases). V lost 1 base, J lost 4 bases, and 16 bases lay in between. From germline, CDR1 is SGHTA and CDR2 FQGNSA. The CDR3 covers 16 residues. The CDR3 DNA reads TGTGCCAGCAGCTTAGGGTCAGGGCCGATGGGCACTGAAGCTTTCTTT. Amino acids: CASSLGSGPMGTEAFF.

Ten or more counts support this clonotype. The DNA for the CDR3 is TGTGCCAGCAGTTTGCCCCCCCTGGGGGAAGAGACCCAGTACTTC. Residues: CASSLPPLGEETQYF. V gene TRBV28 combines with J gene TRBJ2-5, with D perhaps assigned TRBD1 or TRBD2 (5 bases each). Germline V gene data show CDR1 as MDHEN and CDR2 as SYDVKM. V was shortened by 3 bases and J by 3 bases, with 14 bases between the two germline ends. The CDR3 consists of 15 residues.

This clonotype was counted between two and nine times. The gene calls are TRBV4-3 and TRBJ2-3; TRBD2 agrees at 13 bases. There are 18 residues in the CDR3. V dropped 0 bases and J dropped 4; count of bases not matched to a gene: 7. Germline CDR1 reads LGHNA; CDR2 reads YSLEER. CDR3 sequence reads: CASSQEIGLAGVADTQYF. In DNA, the CDR3 is TGCGCCAGCAGCCAAGAGATAGGACTAGCGGGAGTGGCAGATACGCAGTATTTT.

There are a few counts of this clonotype. The rearrangement joins TRBV12-3 or TRBV12-4 to TRBJ1-5; 7 positions agree with TRBD1. The CDR3 has 16 residues. V lost 6 bases and J lost 0; bases outside the gene matches: 8. The DNA for the CDR3 is TGTGCCAGCAGGCCCAACAGGGGAGGTAGCAATCAGCCCCAGCATTTT. As protein: CASRPNRGGSNQPQHF.

This clonotype was detected a few times. The chain links TRBV6-2 or TRBV6-3 to TRBJ2-3, with 7 nucleotides matching TRBD2. This CDR3 has 15 amino acids. In germline, CDR1 is MNHEY, CDR2 SVGEGT. The junction had 8 bases not matched to a gene; V was cut back by 4 bases and J by 4 bases. The CDR3 DNA sequence: TGTGCCAGCAGTTTTGGCGGGACTAACCCAGATACGCAGTATTTT. Translation gives CASSFGGTNPDTQYF.

Concerning this clonotype itself: This could be a read error, since a much larger clone is one nucleotide away. Since the CDR3 does not end with the conserved phenylalanine or tryptophan, this likely comes from a read error. The chain joins TRBV12-3 or TRBV12-4 to TRBJ1-5, with D perhaps matching TRBD1 (6 bases). This CDR3 region has 18 residues. Trimming removed 3 bases from V and 0 bases from J, with 18 bases in between. This CDR3 reads CASSFRGGRPNSNQPQHS. In DNA, the CDR3 is TGTGCCAGCAGTTTTAGGGGGGGCCGACCGAATAGCAATCAGCCCCAGCATTCT.

At least ten counts were recorded for this clonotype. The chain employs TRBV12-3 or TRBV12-4 and TRBJ2-1; 9 bases agree with TRBD1. The CDR3 spans 14 residues. The trim removed 6 bases at V and 7 bases at J, leaving 7 bases unmatched. DNA for the CDR3: TGTGCCAGCAGGGGACAGGGTATACGGAATGAGCAGTTCTTC. Protein product: CASRGQGIRNEQFF.

V is TRBV20-1 and J is TRBJ2-1; D may be TRBD2 (7 bases). Trimming removed 4 bases at V and 6 bases at J, with 19 bases between. CDR3 length: 15 amino acids. The V gene's germline CDR1 is DFQATT and CDR2 SNEGSKA (reference sequence). The CDR3 region has the DNA TGCAGTGCTAACAAGGGGGGGAGTAGGTCCAATGAGCAGTTCTTC. This gives the protein CSANKGGSRSNEQFF.

This clonotype has ten or more counts. The J gene is TRBJ2-3, the V gene TRBV27; the D is unclear. Germline assignment: CDR1 MNHEY and CDR2 SMNVEV (reference sequence). The CDR3 spans 16 residues. Trimming cost V 4 bases and J 4 bases, with 18 bases left between them. The CDR3 sequence: CASSWFGTATADTQYF. Written as DNA, the CDR3 is TGTGCCAGCAGTTGGTTCGGAACTGCTACAGCAGATACGCAGTATTTT.

The gene calls are TRBV4-1 and TRBJ2-6, with D possibly TRBD1 on 6 matching bases. Germline CDR1 reads MGHRA; CDR2 reads YSYEKL. The CDR3 has 15 residues. The V gene lost 3 bases and the J gene lost 4 bases, with 10 bases spanning the gap. In DNA form, the CDR3 reads TGCGCCAGCAGCCACCCCGGGACAGGGGCCAACGTCCTGACTTTC. It is translated as CASSHPGTGANVLTF.

This clonotype was recorded once. V gene TRBV15 combines with J gene TRBJ2-1, with D unclear. The CDR3 loop spans 12 amino acids. The germline V gene has CDR1 LNHNV and CDR2 YYDKDF (reference sequence). V lost 6 bases, J lost 6 bases, and 9 bases lay in between. The CDR3, as DNA: TGTGCCACCAGAGGGTGGGGCAATGAGCAGTTCTTC. Its translation is CATRGWGNEQFF.

The chain carries TRBV5-1 and TRBJ2-5, with D tentatively TRBD1 (5 bases). Trimming took off 0 bases at V and 4 bases at J, with 16 bases between the two ends. Germline lookup yields CDR1 SGHRS and CDR2 YFSETQ. This CDR3 region has 16 residues. The CDR3 DNA reads as TGCGCCAGCAGCTTGGCGGCGGCAGGGTGGGGAGAGACCCAGTACTTC. The encoded protein is CASSLAAAGWGETQYF.